The source of this T cell receptor (beta chain) is a study of high-grade serous ovarian cancer treatment subgroups. At the level of the study: Mean per sample: approximately 13,000 reads, around 7,100 unique TCR beta rearrangements.

Remarks on this clone: The antigen remains undetermined.

The protocol was immunoSEQ multiplex PCR, while the TCRdb copy is restricted to in-frame clones and leaves out a portion. Of over a thousand clones listed, less than 75% are singletons. Tumor samples were obtained before definitive surgery or chemotherapy. Trimming cost V 1 base and J 5 bases; bases outside gene matches: 7. The CDR3 has 16 residues. Germline CDR1 and CDR2: SEHNR and FQNEAQ (reference sequence). Broader study findings: These tumor repertoires lack spatial information from bulk sequencing. Same-patient tumor repertoires overlapped at roughly 0.1 to 0.79; different patients barely overlapped. CDR1 and CDR2 were left unanalyzed; analyses focused on CDR3.

The receptor was derived from a human donor with high-grade serous ovarian cancer. Sequencing input: tumor tissue. V is TRBV7-9 and J is TRBJ2-3, with 9 nucleotides matching TRBD2. The CDR3 region has the DNA TGTGCCAGCAGCTTAGTTAGCGGGGGAAACCTAGATACGCAGTATTTT. Amino acid sequence: CASSLVSGGNLDTQYF.